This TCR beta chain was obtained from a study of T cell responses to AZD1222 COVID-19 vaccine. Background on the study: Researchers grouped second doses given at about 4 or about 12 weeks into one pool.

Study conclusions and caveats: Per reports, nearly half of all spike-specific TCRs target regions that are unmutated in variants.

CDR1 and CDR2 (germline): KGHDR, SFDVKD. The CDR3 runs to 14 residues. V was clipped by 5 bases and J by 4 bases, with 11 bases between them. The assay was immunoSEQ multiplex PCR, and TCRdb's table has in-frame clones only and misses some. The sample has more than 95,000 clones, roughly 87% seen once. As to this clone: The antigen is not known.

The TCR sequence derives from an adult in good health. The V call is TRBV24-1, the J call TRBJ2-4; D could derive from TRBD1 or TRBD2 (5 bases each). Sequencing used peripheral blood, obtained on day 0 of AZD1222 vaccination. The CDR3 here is CATSGGASKNIQYF. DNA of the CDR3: TGTGCCACCAGTGGAGGGGCTTCAAAAAACATTCAGTACTTC.